This section outlines one T cell receptor (beta chain) sequence together with its context. What it binds is not known. This sample was included in a study of shared clonotypes between healthy human individuals. Study-wide results and caveats: It was expected that sequencing depth would affect clonotype sharing among donors. Naive CD4 clonotypes overlapped across a few donors at about 5.3%.

There are 16 residues in the CDR3. CDR1 is KGHSH and CDR2 is LQKENI in the germline V gene. Trimming cost V 0 bases and J 6 bases; bases outside gene matches: 7. CD45RA+ naive and CD45RA-negative memory subsets were separated from CD4+ cells. The protocol was immunoSEQ multiplex PCR, while the TCRdb copy is restricted to in-frame clones and leaves out a portion. The profile shows about 1 million clones, about three quarters of them singletons. This rearrangement joins TRBV18 to TRBJ2-2, with 7 bases that match TRBD2. The receptor's source is a man aged 18 to 30 in good health. The sample was memory CD4+ T cells sorted from blood. Subset specified: CD45RA-negative fraction. DNA for the CDR3: TGTGCCAGCTCACCACCGCTGGCGGGAGCTCCCGGGGAGCTGTTTTTT. Translated: CASSPPLAGAPGELFF.